Listed below are T cell receptor beta chains from one sample, sequenced in a study of blood T cell repertoires in COVID-19. TCRdb's table, derived via immunoSEQ multiplex PCR, lists solely in-frame clones and lacks some. The data hold some 220,000 clones, with about 80% observed a single time. Sequenced input: peripheral blood. The source of these receptors is a woman in her 30s who had recovered from COVID-19. Each CDR3 is given with its conserved first and last residue. D genes are given only for firm matches. Some rows mark clone size as missing; the rest say once, few, many or name a class of expanded clone.

TRBV28,TRBJ1-6,-,-,TGTGCCAGCAGTTCTGGCGCAGGGATCTCTCCGTATAATTCACCCCTCCACTTT,CASSSGAGISPYNSPLHF
TRBV30,TRBJ2-1,-,-,TGTGCCTGGAGTGCCCCGGGACAACTCTACAATGAGCAGTTCTTC,CAWSAPGQLYNEQFF
TRBV3-1/TRBV3-2,TRBJ1-2,-,-,TGTGCCAGCAGCCTTCGGTCTCTCTACACCTTC,CASSLRSLYTF
TRBV19,TRBJ2-1,-,-,TGTGCCAGTAGTATATACAGGGCAGGGGGGTACAATGAGCAGTTCTTC,CASSIYRAGGYNEQFF
TRBV30,TRBJ1-6,-,-,TGTGCCTGGAGCTCCGGCAGGGGATATAATTCACCCCTCCACTTT,CAWSSGRGYNSPLHF
TRBV9,TRBJ2-4,TRBD2,-,TGTGCCAGCAGCGTCGGACTAGCGGGGCTAGCCAAAAACATTCAGTACTTC,CASSVGLAGLAKNIQYF
TRBV25-1,TRBJ2-3,-,-,TGTGCCAGCAGCGCAACTAGAGACAGCACAGATACGCAGTATTTT,CASSATRDSTDTQYF
TRBV7-9,TRBJ2-5,-,-,TGTGCCAGCAGCTGGAGGATCCCAGAGACCCAGTACTTC,CASSWRIPETQYF
TRBV11-2,TRBJ2-7,TRBD1,-,TGTGCCAGCAGCGTTACCGGGACAGGGGAGGGGGAGCAGTACTTC,CASSVTGTGEGEQYF
TRBV18,TRBJ2-3,-,-,TGTGCCAGCTCACCAGGGAGGCAGTACACAGATACGCAGTATTTT,CASSPGRQYTDTQYF
TRBV5-1,TRBJ2-7,TRBD1,-,TGCGCCAGCAGCTTGACCGGGACAGGAGCCTACGAGCAGTACTTC,CASSLTGTGAYEQYF
TRBV28,TRBJ2-3,TRBD1,-,TGTGCCAGCAGGACAGGGGGAAGCACAGATACGCAGTATTTT,CASRTGGSTDTQYF
TRBV27,TRBJ2-7,TRBD1,-,TGTGCCAGCAGTCAGAATGGAGGACAGGGGTTCCACGAGCAGTACTTC,CASSQNGGQGFHEQYF
TRBV30,TRBJ2-2,-,-,TGTGCCTTATGCCGGGACAAGTTCACCGGGGAGCTGTTTTTT,CALCRDKFTGELFF
TRBV30,TRBJ1-4,TRBD1,-,TGTGCCTGGGGCACGGGACAGGGGCTTGGTAATGAAAAACTGTTTTTT,CAWGTGQGLGNEKLFF
TRBV2,TRBJ2-7,TRBD2,-,TGTGCCAGCAGTTTTCTCCCTCCGGGACTAGCGGGAGACGAGCAGTACTTC,CASSFLPPGLAGDEQYF
TRBV13,TRBJ2-1,TRBD2,many,TGTGCCAGCAGCTTAATGGCTAGCGGGACGGGGGGCTCCTACAATGAGCAGTTCTTC,CASSLMASGTGGSYNEQFF
TRBV19,TRBJ1-1,-,few,TGTGCCAGTTCACATGGAACAGGGACCGTGAACACTGAAGCTTTCTTT,CASSHGTGTVNTEAFF
TRBV7-3,TRBJ2-5,-,-,TGTGCCAGCAGCTTAAGGGGAGGAGAGACCCAGTACTTC,CASSLRGGETQYF
TRBV18,TRBJ2-2,TRBD2,-,TGTGCCAGCTCACTAGGACTAGCGGGAGCCCCGGACGGGGAGCTGTTTTTT,CASSLGLAGAPDGELFF
TRBV2,TRBJ2-5,-,-,TGTGCCAGCACCCGGGACACTCAAGAGACCCAGTACTTC,CASTRDTQETQYF
TRBV29-1,TRBJ2-1,-,-,TGCAGCGTTGATCACAGCATGGGTAATGAGCAGTTCTTC,CSVDHSMGNEQFF
TRBV6-5,TRBJ2-1,TRBD2,-,TGTGCCAGCACCGGCGGGAGCAGGTACAATGAGCAGTTCTTC,CASTGGSRYNEQFF
TRBV21-1,TRBJ2-2,-,-,TGTGCCAGCAGCCAACCTGGCCAGGAACGGGACAGGGAACGTCCCGGGGAGCTGTTTTTT,CASSQPGQERDRERPGELFF
TRBV18,TRBJ2-7,-,-,TGTGCCAGCTCAGCCCACAGGGACCACGAGCAGTACTTC,CASSAHRDHEQYF
TRBV19,TRBJ1-2,-,-,TGTGCCAGTAGTCTCAACTACTATGGCTACACCTTC,CASSLNYYGYTF
TRBV3-1/TRBV3-2,TRBJ2-7,TRBD2,-,TGTGCCAGCAGCCGGGGTCATACTAGCGGGTTTTCCTACGAGCAGTACTTC,CASSRGHTSGFSYEQYF
TRBV3-1/TRBV3-2,TRBJ1-3,TRBD1,-,TGTGCCAGCAACCGACAGGGCTCTGGAAACACCATATATTTT,CASNRQGSGNTIYF
TRBV27,TRBJ2-7,TRBD1,-,TGTGCCAGCAGCCGACCGGGACAGGCGACCGAGCAGTACTTC,CASSRPGQATEQYF
TRBV5-1,TRBJ2-3,TRBD2,-,TGCGCCAGCAGCTTGATTACCGGGAGGGTTGCAGATACGCAGTATTTT,CASSLITGRVADTQYF
TRBV2,TRBJ2-1,-,-,TGTGCCAGCAGTGAAGGGGACAGCGGGCATAAGAATGAGCAGTTCTTC,CASSEGDSGHKNEQFF
TRBV7-2,TRBJ2-5,-,-,TGTGCCAGCAGCTTAGTGGGGGGATACCAAGAGACCCAGTACTTC,CASSLVGGYQETQYF
TRBV28,TRBJ1-4,-,-,TGTGCCAGCAACCCGACAGGTGAAAAACTGTTTTTT,CASNPTGEKLFF
TRBV28,TRBJ2-7,TRBD2,-,TGTGCCAGCAGCCTGGAGCGCGGGAGAGGAGTCTACGAGCAGTACTTC,CASSLERGRGVYEQYF
TRBV6-5,TRBJ2-7,TRBD1,-,TGTGCCAGCAGAGGGACAGCAGGCAAAGAGCAGTACTTC,CASRGTAGKEQYF
TRBV6-5,TRBJ2-1,TRBD1,-,TGTGCCAGCAGTTACCAGGACAGGGGTGAGGCTGAGCAGTTCTTC,CASSYQDRGEAEQFF
TRBV19,TRBJ1-5,-,-,TGTGCCAGTCATGACAGGTCTAGCAATCAGCCCCAGCATTTT,CASHDRSSNQPQHF
TRBV27,TRBJ1-1,-,-,TGTGCCAGCAGTTTTGGTTGGGGTGAGGGTACTGAAGCTTTCTTT,CASSFGWGEGTEAFF
TRBV27,TRBJ1-1,TRBD1,-,TGTGCCAGCAGTACACAGGGGTCGGAGAACACTGAAGCTTTCTTT,CASSTQGSENTEAFF
TRBV10-3,TRBJ2-3,-,-,TGTGCCATCAGTGACGGGGATCCATTTAGCACAGATACGCAGTATTTT,CAISDGDPFSTDTQYF
TRBV12-1,TRBJ2-7,-,-,TGTGCCAGCAGCTTAGAGAGCGAGCAGTACTTC,CASSLESEQYF
TRBV11-1,TRBJ2-3,-,-,TGTGCCAGCAGCCCCCGACAGCTCAGCACAGATACGCAGTATTTT,CASSPRQLSTDTQYF
TRBV5-1,TRBJ1-1,-,-,TGCGCCAGCAGCTTGGCCGAGGGGACAAACCTGAACACTGAAGCTTTCTTT,CASSLAEGTNLNTEAFF
TRBV12-3/TRBV12-4,TRBJ2-2,-,-,TGTGCCAGCTCAGGGACGAACACCGGGGAGCTGTTTTTT,CASSGTNTGELFF
TRBV7-8,TRBJ2-7,TRBD2,-,TGTGCCAGCAGCTATGGACTAGCGGGGCCCCTGTACGAGCAGTACTTC,CASSYGLAGPLYEQYF
TRBV11-2,TRBJ1-2,-,-,TGTGCCAGCAGGTCACCGGGACACCTAAACCATGGCTACACCTTC,CASRSPGHLNHGYTF
TRBV19,TRBJ2-2,-,-,TGTGCCAGTAGCGCCTTAGCGACCGGTGACACCGGGGAGCTGTTTTTT,CASSALATGDTGELFF
TRBV6-1,TRBJ1-5,-,few,TGTGCCAGCAGTGAAGGGGGGGGCGCCTACCTTAACCAGCCCCAGCATTTT,CASSEGGGAYLNQPQHF
TRBV3-1/TRBV3-2,TRBJ2-1,TRBD2,-,TGTGCCAGCAGCCAGGGACTAGCGGGAGGCAATGAGCAGTTCTTC,CASSQGLAGGNEQFF
TRBV28,TRBJ2-7,TRBD1,-,TGTGCCAGCAGCCCAGGGACAGCCCCTCCCATCTACGAGCAGTACTTC,CASSPGTAPPIYEQYF
TRBV6-5,TRBJ1-4,-,once,TGTGCCAGCAAGGGACCTGGGGGCGAAAAACTGTTTTTT,CASKGPGGEKLFF
TRBV11-2,TRBJ2-5,-,-,TGTGCCAGCAGCTTGAGCTCGCGGGGGCCAGGGGAGACCCAGTACTTC,CASSLSSRGPGETQYF
TRBV28,TRBJ1-1,-,once,TGTGCCAGCGGACAGCTGAACACTGAAGCTTTCTTT,CASGQLNTEAFF
TRBV27,TRBJ2-3,TRBD2,-,TGTGCCAGCAGTTTAGCACTAGCGGGAGTAGATACGCAGTATTTT,CASSLALAGVDTQYF
TRBV24-1,TRBJ1-2,TRBD1,-,TGTGCCACCAGTGACTGGACAGGGGCTGAAGGCTACACCTTC,CATSDWTGAEGYTF
TRBV2,TRBJ1-1,-,-,TGTGCCAGCAGTGAAGGCAGGGGTCGGAACACTGAAGCTTTCTTT,CASSEGRGRNTEAFF
TRBV5-8,TRBJ2-7,-,once,TGTGCCAGCAGCATTGGGCAGATCTACGAGCAGTACTTC,CASSIGQIYEQYF